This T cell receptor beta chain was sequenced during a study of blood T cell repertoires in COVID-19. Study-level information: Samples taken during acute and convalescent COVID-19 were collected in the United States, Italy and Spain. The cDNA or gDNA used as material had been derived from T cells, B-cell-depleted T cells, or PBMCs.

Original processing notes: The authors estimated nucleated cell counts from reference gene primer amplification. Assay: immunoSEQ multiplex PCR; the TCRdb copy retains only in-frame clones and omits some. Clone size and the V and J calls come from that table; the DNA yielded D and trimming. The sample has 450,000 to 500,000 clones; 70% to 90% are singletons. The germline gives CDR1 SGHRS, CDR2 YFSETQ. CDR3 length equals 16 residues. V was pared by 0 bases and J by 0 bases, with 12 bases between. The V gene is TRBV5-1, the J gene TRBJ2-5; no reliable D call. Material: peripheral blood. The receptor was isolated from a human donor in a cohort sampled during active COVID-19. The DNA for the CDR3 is TGCGCCAGCAGCTTGGGGCTAGAGTCCCACCAAGAGACCCAGTACTTC. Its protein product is CASSLGLESHQETQYF.